This entry lists 3 T cell receptor beta chains sequenced from one sample in a study of T cells in Graves' hyperthyroidism and ophthalmopathy. It was RNA transcripts that yielded the amplified TCR beta CDR3 regions. A first-round RT-PCR of the TCR CDR3 used the HTBI primer set. From the multiplex PCR reads, TCRdb called clonotypes with MiXCR, one entry per CDR3 protein. The table shows some 300,000 distinct CDR3 sequences, with around a fifth occurring only once. The sample taken for sequencing was blood. These receptors all stem from a man in his fifties or sixties with Graves' ophthalmopathy.

This clonotype occurred many times. This chain connects TRBV11-2 to TRBJ2-5, with D perhaps being TRBD1 or TRBD2 (5 bases each). The CDR3 is 15 amino acids. Germline V gene lookup returns CDR1 SGHAT and CDR2 FQNNGV. V shed 1 base and J shed 2 bases, with 11 bases lying between them. This CDR3 is CASSLAGRAQETQYF. In DNA form, the CDR3 reads TGTGCCAGCAGCTTAGCGGGACGGGCTCAAGAGACCCAGTACTTC.

The chain recombines TRBV19 with TRBJ2-3; D remains ambiguous. Trimming removed 9 bases at V and 2 bases at J, with 12 bases between. The CDR3 has 13 amino acids. Germline CDR1 and CDR2: LNHDA and SQIVND (reference sequence). CDR3 nucleotides: TGTGCCAGCGGACCCTCCAACACAGATACGCAGTATTTT. Its translation: CASGPSNTDTQYF.

This clonotype has only a few counts. The CDR3: CAVYLGGGSLNYGYTF. The CDR3 region has the DNA TGTGCCGTTTACTTAGGCGGGGGGTCCCTTAACTATGGCTACACCTTC. The chain uses TRBV28 and TRBJ1-2, with D perhaps matching TRBD1 (5 bases). The CDR3 sequence is 16 residues long. The germline gives CDR1 MDHEN, CDR2 SYDVKM. Trimming stripped 11 bases from V and 1 base from J, with 23 bases between.